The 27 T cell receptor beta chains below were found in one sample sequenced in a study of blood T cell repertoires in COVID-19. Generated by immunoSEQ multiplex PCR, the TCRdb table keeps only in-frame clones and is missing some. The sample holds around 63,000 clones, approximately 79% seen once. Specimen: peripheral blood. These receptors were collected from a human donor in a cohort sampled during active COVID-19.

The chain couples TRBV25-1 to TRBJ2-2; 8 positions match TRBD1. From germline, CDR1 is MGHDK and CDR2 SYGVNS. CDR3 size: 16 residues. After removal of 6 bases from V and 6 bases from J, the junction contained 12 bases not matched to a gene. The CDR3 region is CASRDSRQGASGELFF. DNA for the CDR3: TGTGCCAGCAGGGACAGTAGGCAGGGGGCCTCCGGGGAGCTGTTTTTT.

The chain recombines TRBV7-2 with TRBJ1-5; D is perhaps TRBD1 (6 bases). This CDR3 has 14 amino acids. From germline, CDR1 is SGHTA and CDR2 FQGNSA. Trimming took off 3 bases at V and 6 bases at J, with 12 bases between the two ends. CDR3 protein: CASSLRGASQPQHF. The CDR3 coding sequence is TGTGCCAGCAGCTTGCGGGGGGCCAGTCAGCCCCAGCATTTT.

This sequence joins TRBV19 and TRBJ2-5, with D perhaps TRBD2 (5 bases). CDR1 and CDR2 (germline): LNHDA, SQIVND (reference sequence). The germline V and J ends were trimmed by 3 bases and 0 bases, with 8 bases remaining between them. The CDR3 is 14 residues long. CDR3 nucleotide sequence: TGTGCCAGTAGTATGGAGGCCAACCAAGAGACCCAGTACTTC. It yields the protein CASSMEANQETQYF.

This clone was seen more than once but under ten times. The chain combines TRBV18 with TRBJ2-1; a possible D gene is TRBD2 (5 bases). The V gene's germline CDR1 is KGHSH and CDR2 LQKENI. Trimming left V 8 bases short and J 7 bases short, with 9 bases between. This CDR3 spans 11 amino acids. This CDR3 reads CASHGMNEQFF. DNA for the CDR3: TGTGCCAGCCACGGGATGAATGAGCAGTTCTTC.

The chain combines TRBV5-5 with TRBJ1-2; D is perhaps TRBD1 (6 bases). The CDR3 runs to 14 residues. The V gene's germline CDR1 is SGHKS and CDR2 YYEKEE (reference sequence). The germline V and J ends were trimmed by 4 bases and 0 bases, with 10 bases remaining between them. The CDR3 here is CASSLQGPNYGYTF. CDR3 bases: TGTGCCAGCAGCCTACAGGGTCCTAACTATGGCTACACCTTC.

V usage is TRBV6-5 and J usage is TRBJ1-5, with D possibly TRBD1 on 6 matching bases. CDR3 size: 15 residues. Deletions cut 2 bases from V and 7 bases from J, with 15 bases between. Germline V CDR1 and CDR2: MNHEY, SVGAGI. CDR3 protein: CASSYAQGSGQPQHF. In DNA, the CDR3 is TGTGCCAGCAGTTACGCTCAGGGGTCAGGACAGCCCCAGCATTTT.

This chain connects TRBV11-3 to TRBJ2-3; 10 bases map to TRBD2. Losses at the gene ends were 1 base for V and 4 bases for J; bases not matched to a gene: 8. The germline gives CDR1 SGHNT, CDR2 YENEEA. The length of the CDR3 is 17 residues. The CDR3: CASSLGAVAGGADTQYF. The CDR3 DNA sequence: TGTGCCAGCAGCTTAGGGGCCGTAGCGGGAGGTGCAGATACGCAGTATTTT.

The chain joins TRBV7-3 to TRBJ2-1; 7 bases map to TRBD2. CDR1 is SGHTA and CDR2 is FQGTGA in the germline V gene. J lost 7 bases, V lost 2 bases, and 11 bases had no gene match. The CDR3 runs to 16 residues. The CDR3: CASSLFRGGTWNEQFF. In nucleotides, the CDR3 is TGTGCCAGCAGCTTATTCCGGGGAGGGACCTGGAATGAGCAGTTCTTC. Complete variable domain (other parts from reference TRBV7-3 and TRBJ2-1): GAGVSQTPSNKVTEKGKYVELRCDPISGHTALYWYRQSLGQGPEFLIYFQGTGAADDSGLPNDRFFAVRPEGSVSTLKIQRTERGDSAVYLCASSLFRGGTWNEQFFGPGTRLTVL.

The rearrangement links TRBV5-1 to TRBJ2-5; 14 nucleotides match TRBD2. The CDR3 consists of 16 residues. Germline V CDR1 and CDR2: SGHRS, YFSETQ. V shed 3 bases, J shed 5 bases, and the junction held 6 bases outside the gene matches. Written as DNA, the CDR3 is TGCGCCAGCAGCTGGGGGACTAGCGGGAGTCGTGAGACCCAGTACTTC. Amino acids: CASSWGTSGSRETQYF.

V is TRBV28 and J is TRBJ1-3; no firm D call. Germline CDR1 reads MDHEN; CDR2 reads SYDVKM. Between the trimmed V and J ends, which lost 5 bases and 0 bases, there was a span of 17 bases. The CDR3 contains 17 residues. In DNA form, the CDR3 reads TGTGCCAGCAGTCCTACTCCTCCCGTTAGCTCTGGAAACACCATATATTTT. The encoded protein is CASSPTPPVSSGNTIYF.

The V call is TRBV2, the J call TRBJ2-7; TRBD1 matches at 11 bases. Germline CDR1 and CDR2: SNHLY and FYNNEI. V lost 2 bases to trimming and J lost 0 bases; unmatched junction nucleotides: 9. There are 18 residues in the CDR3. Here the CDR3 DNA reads TGTGCCAGCAGTGAAAGAGGACAGGGGGCAATAAGCTCCTACGAGCAGTACTTC. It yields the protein CASSERGQGAISSYEQYF.

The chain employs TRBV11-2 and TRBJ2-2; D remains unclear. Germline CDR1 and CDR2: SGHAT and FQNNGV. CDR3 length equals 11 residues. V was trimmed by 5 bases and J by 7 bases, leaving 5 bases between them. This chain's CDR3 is CASSPHGELFF. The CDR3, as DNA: TGTGCCAGCAGCCCCCACGGGGAGCTGTTTTTT.

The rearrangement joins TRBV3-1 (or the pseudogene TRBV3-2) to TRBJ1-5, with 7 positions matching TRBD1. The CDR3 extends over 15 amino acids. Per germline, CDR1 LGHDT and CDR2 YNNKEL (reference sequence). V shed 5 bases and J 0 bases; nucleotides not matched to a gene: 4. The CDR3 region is CASSLGQLSNQPQHF. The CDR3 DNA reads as TGTGCCAGCAGCTTGGGACAGCTTAGCAATCAGCCCCAGCATTTT.

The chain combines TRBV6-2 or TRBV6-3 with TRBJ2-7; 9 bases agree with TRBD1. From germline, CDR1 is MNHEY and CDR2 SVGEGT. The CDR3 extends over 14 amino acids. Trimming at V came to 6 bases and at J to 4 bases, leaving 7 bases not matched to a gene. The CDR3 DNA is TGTGCCAGCAGCGACACAGGGGGCTGGTACGAGCAGTACTTC. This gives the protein CASSDTGGWYEQYF.

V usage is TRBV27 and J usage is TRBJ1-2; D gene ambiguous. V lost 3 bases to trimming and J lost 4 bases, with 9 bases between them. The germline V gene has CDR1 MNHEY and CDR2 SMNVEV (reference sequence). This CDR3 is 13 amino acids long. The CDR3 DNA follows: TGTGCCAGCAGTTTCGGCAGGCTCTATGGCTACACCTTC. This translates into CASSFGRLYGYTF.

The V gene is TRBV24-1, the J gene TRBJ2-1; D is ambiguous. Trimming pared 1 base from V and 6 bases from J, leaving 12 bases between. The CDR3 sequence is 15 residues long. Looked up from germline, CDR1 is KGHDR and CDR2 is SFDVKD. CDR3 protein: CATSDLKEWSNEQFF. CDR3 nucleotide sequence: TGTGCCACCAGTGATTTAAAGGAGTGGAGCAATGAGCAGTTCTTC.

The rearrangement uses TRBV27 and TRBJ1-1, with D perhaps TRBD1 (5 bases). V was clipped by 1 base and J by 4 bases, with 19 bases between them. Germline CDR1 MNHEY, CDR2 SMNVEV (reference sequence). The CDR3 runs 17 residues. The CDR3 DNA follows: TGTGCCAGCAGTTTATTCGGACTGGGAGGGGTAGGCACTGAAGCTTTCTTT. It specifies CASSLFGLGGVGTEAFF.

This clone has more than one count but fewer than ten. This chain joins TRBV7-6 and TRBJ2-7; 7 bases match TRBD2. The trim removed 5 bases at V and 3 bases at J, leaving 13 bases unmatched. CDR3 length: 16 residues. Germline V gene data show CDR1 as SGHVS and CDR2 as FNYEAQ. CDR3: CASSPGSRGGVYEQYF. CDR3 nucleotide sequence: TGTGCCAGCAGCCCAGGGTCGCGGGGAGGGGTCTACGAGCAGTACTTC.

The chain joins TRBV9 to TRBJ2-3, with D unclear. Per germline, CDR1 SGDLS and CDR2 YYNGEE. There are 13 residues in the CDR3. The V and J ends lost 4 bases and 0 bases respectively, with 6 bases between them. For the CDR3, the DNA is TGTGCCAGCAGCCTAACTAGCACAGATACGCAGTATTTT. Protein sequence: CASSLTSTDTQYF.

For the CDR3, the DNA is TGTGCCAGTAGTCGGCTAGCGGGAGTTGGCAATGAGCAGTTCTTC. This sequence encodes CASSRLAGVGNEQFF. The chain links TRBV19 to TRBJ2-1, with 10 bases aligning to TRBD2. The V gene end was trimmed by 5 bases and the J gene end by 6 bases; junction bases not matched to a gene: 7. This CDR3 comprises 15 residues. Germline V gives CDR1 LNHDA, CDR2 SQIVND (reference sequence). The complete variable domain, with remaining parts taken from reference TRBV19 and TRBJ2-1, reads DGGITQSPKYLFRKEGQNVTLSCEQNLNHDAMYWYRQDPGQGLRLIYYSQIVNDFQKGDIAEGYSVSREKKESFPLTVTSAQKNPTAFYLCASSRLAGVGNEQFFGPGTRLTVL.

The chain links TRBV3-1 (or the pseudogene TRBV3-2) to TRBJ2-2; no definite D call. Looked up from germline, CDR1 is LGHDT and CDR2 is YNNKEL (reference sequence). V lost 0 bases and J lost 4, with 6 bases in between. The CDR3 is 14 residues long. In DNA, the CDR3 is TGTGCCAGCAGCCAAGATCGAGGCACCGGGGAGCTGTTTTTT. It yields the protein CASSQDRGTGELFF.

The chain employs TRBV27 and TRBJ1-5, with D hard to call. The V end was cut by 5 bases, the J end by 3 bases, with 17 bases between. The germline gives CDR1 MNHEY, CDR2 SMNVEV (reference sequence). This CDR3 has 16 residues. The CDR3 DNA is TGTGCCAGCAGTCCTTCCCGGTCGGGATCCAATCAGCCCCAGCATTTT. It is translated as CASSPSRSGSNQPQHF.

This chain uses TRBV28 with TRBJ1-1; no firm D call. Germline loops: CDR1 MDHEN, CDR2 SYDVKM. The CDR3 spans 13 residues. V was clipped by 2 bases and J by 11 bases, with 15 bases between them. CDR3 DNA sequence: TGTGCCAGCAGTTTAAGGAGACCCGGCGGGGCTTTCTTT. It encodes CASSLRRPGGAFF.

The CDR3 reads CASSFLRISGRTEEQYF. CDR3 bases: TGTGCCAGCAGCTTTCTCCGTATCAGCGGGAGGACCGAGGAGCAGTACTTC. The chain uses TRBV11-2 and TRBJ2-7, with 9 bases lining up with TRBD2. In germline, CDR1 is SGHAT, CDR2 FQNNGV. The CDR3 is made up of 17 amino acids. V lost 3 bases to trimming and J lost 7 bases; unmatched junction nucleotides: 16.

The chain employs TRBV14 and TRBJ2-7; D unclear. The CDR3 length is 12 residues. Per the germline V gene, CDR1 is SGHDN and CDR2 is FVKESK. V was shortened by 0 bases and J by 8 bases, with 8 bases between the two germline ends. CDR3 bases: TGTGCCAGCAGCCAAGATTTGACAAAGCAGTACTTC. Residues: CASSQDLTKQYF.

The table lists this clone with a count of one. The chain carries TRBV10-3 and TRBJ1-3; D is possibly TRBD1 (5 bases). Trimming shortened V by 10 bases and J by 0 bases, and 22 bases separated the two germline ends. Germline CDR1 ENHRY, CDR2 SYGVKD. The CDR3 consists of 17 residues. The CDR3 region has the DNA TGTGCCACACGCGCCCCGCAGGGAACTCCCTCTGGAAACACCATATATTTT. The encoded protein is CATRAPQGTPSGNTIYF.

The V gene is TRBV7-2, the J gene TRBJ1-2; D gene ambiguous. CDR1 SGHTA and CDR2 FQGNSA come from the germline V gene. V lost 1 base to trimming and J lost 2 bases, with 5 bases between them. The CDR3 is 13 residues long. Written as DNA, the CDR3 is TGTGCCAGCAGCTTAGTGCAGAACTATGGCTACACCTTC. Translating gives CASSLVQNYGYTF.